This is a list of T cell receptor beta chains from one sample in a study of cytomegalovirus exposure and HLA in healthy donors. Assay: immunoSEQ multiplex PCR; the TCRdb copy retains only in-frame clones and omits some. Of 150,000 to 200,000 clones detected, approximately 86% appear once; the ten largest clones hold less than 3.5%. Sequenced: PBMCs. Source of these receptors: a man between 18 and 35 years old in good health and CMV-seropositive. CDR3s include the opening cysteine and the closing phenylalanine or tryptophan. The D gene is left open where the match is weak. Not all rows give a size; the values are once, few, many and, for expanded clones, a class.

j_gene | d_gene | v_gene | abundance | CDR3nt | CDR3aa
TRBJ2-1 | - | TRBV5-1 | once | TGCGCCAGCAGCTTGAGGGGTCGTGAGCAGTTCTTC | CASSLRGREQFF
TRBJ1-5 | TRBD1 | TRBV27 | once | TGTGCCAGCAGTCCGGCTCGGACAGGGGGCTTTCAGCCCCAGCATTTT | CASSPARTGGFQPQHF
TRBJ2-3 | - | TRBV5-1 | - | TGCGCCAGCAGCTTTTTGACAGGACCCACAGATACGCAGTATTTT | CASSFLTGPTDTQYF
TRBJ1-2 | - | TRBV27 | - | TGTGCCAGCAGTCACGCGGGACCCCGGGGCAGGGAGGGCTACACCTTC | CASSHAGPRGREGYTF
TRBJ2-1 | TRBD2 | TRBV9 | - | TGTGCCAGCAGCCCTCACCGCGGCGGGGGGAACAATGAGCAGTTCTTC | CASSPHRGGGNNEQFF
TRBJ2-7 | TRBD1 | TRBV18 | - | TGTGCCAGCTCACCGCCGGGACAGGGTTCATACGAGCAGTACTTC | CASSPPGQGSYEQYF
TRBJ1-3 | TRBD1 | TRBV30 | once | TGTGCCTGGAGTGTAGGAAACAGGGGGTTCGGAAACACCATATATTTT | CAWSVGNRGFGNTIYF
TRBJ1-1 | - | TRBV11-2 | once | TGTGCCAGCAGCTCGCTCCAGGGTCTAAACACTGAAGCTTTCTTT | CASSSLQGLNTEAFF
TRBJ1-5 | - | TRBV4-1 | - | TGCGCCAGCAGCCAAGACTTCAGGGAAAATCAGCCCCAGCATTTT | CASSQDFRENQPQHF
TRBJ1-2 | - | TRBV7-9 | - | TGTGCCAGCAGCACGGAGGGACAAGGGAGGGTCGGCTACACCTTC | CASSTEGQGRVGYTF
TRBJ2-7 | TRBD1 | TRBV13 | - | TGTGCCAGCAGCACCCGACAGGGCATCCCCTACGAGCAGTACTTC | CASSTRQGIPYEQYF
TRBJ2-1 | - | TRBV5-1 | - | TGCGCCAGCAGCAGGGAGCCCTACAATGAGCAGTTCTTC | CASSREPYNEQFF
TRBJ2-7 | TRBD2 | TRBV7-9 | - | TGTGCCAGCAGCTCCCCCGGACTAGCCGGGGAGCAGTACTTC | CASSSPGLAGEQYF
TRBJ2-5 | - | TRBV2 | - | TGTGCCAGCAGTGGGGAGTATCAGGGGGGCGAGGAGACCCAGTACTTC | CASSGEYQGGEETQYF
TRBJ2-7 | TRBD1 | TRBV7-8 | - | TGTGCCAGCAGCTTAGGTACAGGGGGAACCTACGAGCAGTACTTC | CASSLGTGGTYEQYF
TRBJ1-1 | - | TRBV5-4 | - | TGTGCCAGCAGCTTGGGTAGGGGGAACACTGAAGCTTTCTTT | CASSLGRGNTEAFF
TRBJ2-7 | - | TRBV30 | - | TGTGCCTGGAGTAACCGAGGACACCTATACGAGCAGTACTTC | CAWSNRGHLYEQYF
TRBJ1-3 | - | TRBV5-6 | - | TGTGCCAGCAGCTTGGGGGGAGTAAACACCATATATTTT | CASSLGGVNTIYF
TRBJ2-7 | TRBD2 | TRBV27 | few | TGTGCCAGCAGTTTTCTCCGGGAGGACGAGCAGTACTTC | CASSFLREDEQYF
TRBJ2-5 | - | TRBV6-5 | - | TGTGCCAGTTACCAGAGGGAGCAAGAGACCCAGTACTTC | CASYQREQETQYF